The entry that follows covers one T cell receptor beta chain sequence. CDR3 length: 14 residues. CDR1 and CDR2 (germline): SGHRS, YFSETQ. Trimming at V came to 4 bases and at J to 3 bases, leaving 4 bases not matched to a gene. This entry belongs to a study of shared clonotypes between healthy human individuals. Profiling relied on immunoSEQ multiplex PCR, and the TCRdb table lists in-frame clones only, not all of them. Here the sample spans approximately 2,300,000 clones, around 93% being singletons. The chain has TRBV5-1 and TRBJ2-7, with 10 nucleotides matching TRBD2. This receptor was taken from a man aged 18-30 years in good health. Some clones in this sample may be carry-over from other donors' samples. The sequenced sample consisted of naive CD4+ T cells from PBMCs. Noted subset: CD45RA+ positively selected. CDR3 in DNA: TGCGCCAGCAGCACCGGGACTAGCGACTACGAGCAGTACTTC. Translating gives CASSTGTSDYEQYF. The full variable domain, completed using reference TRBV5-1 and TRBJ2-7, is KAGVTQTPRYLIKTRGQQVTLSCSPISGHRSVSWYQQTPGQGLQFLFEYFSETQRNKGNFPGRFSGRQFSNSRSEMNVSTLELGDSALYLCASSTGTSDYEQYFGPGTRLTVT.